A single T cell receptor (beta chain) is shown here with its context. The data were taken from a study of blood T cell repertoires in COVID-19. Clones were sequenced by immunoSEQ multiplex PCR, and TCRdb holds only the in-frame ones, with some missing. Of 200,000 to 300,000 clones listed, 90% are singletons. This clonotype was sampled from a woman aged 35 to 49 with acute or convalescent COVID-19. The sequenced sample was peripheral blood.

The CDR3 nucleotides read TGTGCCAGCAGCCTCGGGGGACGATATGGCTACACCTTC. Its protein product is CASSLGGRYGYTF. The chain carries TRBV3-1 (or the pseudogene TRBV3-2) and TRBJ1-2; D may be TRBD1 (5 bases). This CDR3 region has 13 residues. Germline V CDR1 and CDR2: LGHDT, YNNKEL (reference sequence). V gave up 4 bases and J gave up 5 bases, with 11 bases separating them.